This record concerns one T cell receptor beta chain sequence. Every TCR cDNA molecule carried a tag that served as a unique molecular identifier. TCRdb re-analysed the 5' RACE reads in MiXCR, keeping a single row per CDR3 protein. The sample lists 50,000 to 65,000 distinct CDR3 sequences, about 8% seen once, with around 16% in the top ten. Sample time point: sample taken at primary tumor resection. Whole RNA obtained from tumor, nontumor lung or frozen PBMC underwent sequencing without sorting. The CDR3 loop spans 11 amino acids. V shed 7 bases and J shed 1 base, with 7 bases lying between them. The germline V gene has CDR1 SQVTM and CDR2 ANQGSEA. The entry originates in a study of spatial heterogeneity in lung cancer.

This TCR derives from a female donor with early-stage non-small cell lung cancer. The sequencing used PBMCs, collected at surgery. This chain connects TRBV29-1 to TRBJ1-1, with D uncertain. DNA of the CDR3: TGCAGCGAACTAGAGAACACTGAAGCTTTCTTT. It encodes CSELENTEAFF.